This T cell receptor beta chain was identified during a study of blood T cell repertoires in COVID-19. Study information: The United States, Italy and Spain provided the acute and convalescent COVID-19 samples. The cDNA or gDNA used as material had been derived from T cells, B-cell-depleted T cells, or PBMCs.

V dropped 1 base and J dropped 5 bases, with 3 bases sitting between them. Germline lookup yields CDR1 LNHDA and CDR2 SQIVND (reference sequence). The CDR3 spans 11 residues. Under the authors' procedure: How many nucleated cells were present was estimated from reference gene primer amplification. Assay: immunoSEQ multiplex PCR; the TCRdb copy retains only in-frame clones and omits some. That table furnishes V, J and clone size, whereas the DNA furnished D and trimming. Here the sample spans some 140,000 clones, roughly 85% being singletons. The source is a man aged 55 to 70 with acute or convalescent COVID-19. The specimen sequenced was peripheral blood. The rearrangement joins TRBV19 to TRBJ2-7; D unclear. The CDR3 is CASSIGHEQYF. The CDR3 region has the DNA TGTGCCAGTAGTATAGGGCACGAGCAGTACTTC.